A selection of T cell receptor beta chains follows, all from one sample in a study of T cell repertoires in cytomegalovirus infection. Via MiXCR, TCRdb re-called the reads, giving one row per CDR3 protein. The sample has roughly 180,000 distinct CDR3 sequences; over 25% are singletons. Source material: PBMCs. The receptors stem from a human donor in good health (CMV status not recorded). Some clones in this sample may be carry-over from other donors' samples. Both conserved end residues are part of each CDR3. Each record gives: clone size, J gene, V gene, D gene, CDR3 DNA, CDR3 protein. D genes are given only for firm matches. Not all rows give a size; the values are once, few, many and, for expanded clones, a class.

clone_size: -
j_call: TRBJ2-7
v_call: TRBV6-2/TRBV6-3
d_call: TRBD1
cdr3_nt: TGTGCCAGCAGTTTCGGACAGGGGCCATACGAGCAGTACTTC
cdr3_aa: CASSFGQGPYEQYF

clone_size: -
j_call: TRBJ1-1
v_call: TRBV29-1
d_call: TRBD1
cdr3_nt: TGCAGCGTTTTTCCGGGACAGGTCGCTGAAGCTTTCTTT
cdr3_aa: CSVFPGQVAEAFF

clone_size: many
j_call: TRBJ2-2
v_call: TRBV6-6
d_call: TRBD2
cdr3_nt: TGTGCCAGCAGTACCGCGGGAGGGGTGAACACCGGGGAGCTGTTTTTT
cdr3_aa: CASSTAGGVNTGELFF

clone_size: few
j_call: TRBJ2-7
v_call: TRBV6-1
d_call: -
cdr3_nt: TGTGCCAGCAGTGAAGCGGAGGGGGGACTCGGAGAGCAGTACTTC
cdr3_aa: CASSEAEGGLGEQYF

clone_size: -
j_call: TRBJ1-1
v_call: TRBV20-1
d_call: -
cdr3_nt: TGCAGTGCTAGAGATGCGAACACTGAAGCTTTCTTT
cdr3_aa: CSARDANTEAFF

clone_size: few
j_call: TRBJ1-2
v_call: TRBV7-2
d_call: -
cdr3_nt: TGTGCCAGCAGCTTAGCGCGGACGGTGGACTATGGCTACACCTTC
cdr3_aa: CASSLARTVDYGYTF

clone_size: -
j_call: TRBJ1-5
v_call: TRBV18
d_call: TRBD1
cdr3_nt: TGTGCCAGCTCACCAGAACAGGGGGGCAATCAGCCCCAGCATTTT
cdr3_aa: CASSPEQGGNQPQHF

clone_size: -
j_call: TRBJ2-7
v_call: TRBV7-4
d_call: -
cdr3_nt: TGTGCCAGCAGCTTAGAGGGGAGGATCGGCGAGCAGTACTTC
cdr3_aa: CASSLEGRIGEQYF

clone_size: -
j_call: TRBJ1-5
v_call: TRBV19
d_call: -
cdr3_nt: TGTGCCAGTAGTATAGGCAGGGATGGCAATCAGCCCCAGCATTTT
cdr3_aa: CASSIGRDGNQPQHF

clone_size: -
j_call: TRBJ1-4
v_call: TRBV10-3
d_call: -
cdr3_nt: TGTGCCATCAGTGAGTCAGACAGCTTTCCTACGGGACTGTTTTTT
cdr3_aa: CAISESDSFPTGLFF

clone_size: many
j_call: TRBJ2-7
v_call: TRBV10-3
d_call: TRBD1
cdr3_nt: TGTGCCATCGGGACAGTCACTACCTACGAGCAGTACTTC
cdr3_aa: CAIGTVTTYEQYF

clone_size: many
j_call: TRBJ1-4
v_call: TRBV7-8
d_call: TRBD1
cdr3_nt: TGTGCCAGCAGCTTAGGGCCGGGACAGGGGAATGAAAAACTGTTTTTT
cdr3_aa: CASSLGPGQGNEKLFF

clone_size: many
j_call: TRBJ2-2
v_call: TRBV7-2
d_call: -
cdr3_nt: TGTGCCAGCAGCGGGCTGGGGGGCCGAACCGGGGAGCTGTTTTTT
cdr3_aa: CASSGLGGRTGELFF

clone_size: few
j_call: TRBJ1-1
v_call: TRBV10-2
d_call: TRBD1
cdr3_nt: TGCGCCAGCAGTGAAGGACAGGGGGCGAGCACTGAAGCTTTCTTT
cdr3_aa: CASSEGQGASTEAFF

clone_size: few
j_call: TRBJ1-1
v_call: TRBV27
d_call: -
cdr3_nt: TGTGCCAGCAGTTTATTGCGGGGGGGACGAAACACTGAAGCTTTCTTT
cdr3_aa: CASSLLRGGRNTEAFF

clone_size: -
j_call: TRBJ1-2
v_call: TRBV12-3/TRBV12-4
d_call: TRBD1
cdr3_nt: TGTGCCAGCAGTGCGTACAGGGGTAACTATGGCTACACCTTC
cdr3_aa: CASSAYRGNYGYTF